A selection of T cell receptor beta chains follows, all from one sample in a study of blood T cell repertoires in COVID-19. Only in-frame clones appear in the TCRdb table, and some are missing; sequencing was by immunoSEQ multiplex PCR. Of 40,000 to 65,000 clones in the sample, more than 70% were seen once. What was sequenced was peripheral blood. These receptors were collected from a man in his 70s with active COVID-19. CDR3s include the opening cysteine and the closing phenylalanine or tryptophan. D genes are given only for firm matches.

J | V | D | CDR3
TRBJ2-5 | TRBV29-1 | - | CSVVGYAGHHF
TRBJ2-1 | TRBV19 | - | CASSMGGVGYNEQFF
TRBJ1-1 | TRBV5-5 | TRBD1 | CASSPTGNMNTEAFF
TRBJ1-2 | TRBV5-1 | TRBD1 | CASSERTGGDGYTF
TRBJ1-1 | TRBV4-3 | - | CASSQAVSGLRTLNTEAFF
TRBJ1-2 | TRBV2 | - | CASSERTRRVGDYGYTF
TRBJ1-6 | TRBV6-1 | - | CASSEGFGNSPLHF
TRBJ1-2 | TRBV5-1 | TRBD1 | CASSLDRGQDGYTF
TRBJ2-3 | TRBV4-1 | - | CASSQDGQPTDTQYF
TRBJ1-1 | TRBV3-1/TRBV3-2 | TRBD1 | CASSQAYRGSEAFF
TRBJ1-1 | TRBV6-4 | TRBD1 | CASSDLGDRVLEDTEAFF
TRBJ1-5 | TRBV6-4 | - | CASSPNGISNQPQHF
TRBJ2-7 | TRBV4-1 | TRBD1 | CASSQSTGGYYEQYF
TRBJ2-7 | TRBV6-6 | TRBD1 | CASSGEDRADYEQYF
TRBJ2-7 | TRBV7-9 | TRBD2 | CASSFGGAYEQYF
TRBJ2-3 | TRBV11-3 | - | CASSLAPSPTDTQYF
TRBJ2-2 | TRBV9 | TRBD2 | CASSVLAGVPTGELFF
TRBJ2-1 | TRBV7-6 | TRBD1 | CASSHRPTGPPYNEQFF
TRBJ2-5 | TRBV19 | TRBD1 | CASSRRDREETQYF
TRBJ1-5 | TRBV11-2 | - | CASSLVAGNQPQHF
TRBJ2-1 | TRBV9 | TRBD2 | CASSGISGAYNEQFF
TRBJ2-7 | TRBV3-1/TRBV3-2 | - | CASSQGKYYPSYEQYF
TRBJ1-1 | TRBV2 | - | CASSLELIAQDTEAFF
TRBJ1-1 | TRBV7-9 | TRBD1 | CASRSGTGANTEAFF
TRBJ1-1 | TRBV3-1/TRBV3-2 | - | CASSPSGNTEAFF
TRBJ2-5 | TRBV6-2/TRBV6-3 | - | CASSYLGGVMETQYF
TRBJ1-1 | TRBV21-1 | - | CASSKGQFFTEAFF
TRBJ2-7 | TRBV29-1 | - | CSVGTEYEQYF
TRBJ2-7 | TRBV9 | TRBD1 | CASPDRGYCEQYF
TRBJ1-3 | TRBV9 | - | CASSVEVELGNTIYF
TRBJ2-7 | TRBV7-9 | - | CASSLEQYEQYF
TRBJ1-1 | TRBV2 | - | CASQAGRETEAFF
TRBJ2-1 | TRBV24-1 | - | CATSDSGTRDLNEQFF
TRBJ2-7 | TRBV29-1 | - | CSVEQDYPYEQYF
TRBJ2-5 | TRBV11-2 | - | CASSFERETQYF
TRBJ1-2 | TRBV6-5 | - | CASSPQQGDGYTF
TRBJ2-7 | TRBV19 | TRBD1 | CASSRDSNSYEQYF
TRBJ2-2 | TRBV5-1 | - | CASSSRGDGTGELFF
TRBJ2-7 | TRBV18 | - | CASSDISYEQYF
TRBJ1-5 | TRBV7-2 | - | CASSLFWGQPQHF
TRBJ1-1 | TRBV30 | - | CAWYPGQLGAEAFF
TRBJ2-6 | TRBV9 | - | CASSPPPMGQVSSGANVLTF
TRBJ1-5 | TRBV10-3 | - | CAIRSDGASNQPQHF
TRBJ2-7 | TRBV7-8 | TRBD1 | CASSGTGFGEQYF
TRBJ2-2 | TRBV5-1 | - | CASREVGELFF
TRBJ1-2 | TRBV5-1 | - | CASSELPGREGYTF
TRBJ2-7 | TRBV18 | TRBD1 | CASSSGTGGDYEQYF
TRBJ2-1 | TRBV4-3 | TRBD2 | CASSQVTRGGFNEQFF
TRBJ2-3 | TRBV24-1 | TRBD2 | CATSDPGTSGGRTDTQYF
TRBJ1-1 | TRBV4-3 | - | CASTSQGVGTEAFF
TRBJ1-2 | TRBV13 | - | CASTPAGEGHYGYTF